This record concerns one T cell receptor beta chain sequence. Its antigen is as yet unknown. A junction boundary mismatches the germline segment, possibly from a read error. 60 Vbeta and 13 Jbeta primers were used in PCR. In the original workflow: Approximately 11 million of the 75 million to 95 million unique TCR beta chains counted in a later analysis were shared. Sequenced by immunoSEQ multiplex PCR; TCRdb stores in-frame clones only, minus some. D and trimming come from the DNA, and the V and J calls and clone size come from that table. The sample carries 85,000 to 100,000 clones, 70% to 90% recorded once. The CDR3 is 11 residues long. Germline CDR1 reads DFQATT; CDR2 reads SNEGSKA (reference sequence). The record originates from a study of cytomegalovirus exposure and HLA in healthy donors. Study-wide results and caveats: Across donors, presence/absence analyses took sequencing depth to be roughly uniform. Within an earlier analysis, most TCR beta V segments proved productive either about 90% or about 30% of the time.

The clonotype was recovered from a man between 18 and 29 years old in good health and CMV-seronegative. The sample was PBMCs. The V call is TRBV20-1, the J call TRBJ2-7; D is uncertain. The CDR3, as DNA: TGCAGTGCTAGGATAAACTACGAGCAATACTTC. Its translation is CSARINYEQYF.